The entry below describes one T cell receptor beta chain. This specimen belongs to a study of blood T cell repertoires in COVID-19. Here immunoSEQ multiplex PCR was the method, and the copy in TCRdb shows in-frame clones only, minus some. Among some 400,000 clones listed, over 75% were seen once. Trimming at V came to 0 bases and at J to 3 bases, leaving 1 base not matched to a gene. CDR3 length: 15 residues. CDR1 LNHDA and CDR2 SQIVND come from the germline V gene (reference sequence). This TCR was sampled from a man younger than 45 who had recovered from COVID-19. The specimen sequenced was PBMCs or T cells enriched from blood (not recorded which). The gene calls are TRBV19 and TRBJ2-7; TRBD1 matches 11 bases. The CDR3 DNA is TGTGCCAGTAGTATAGACGGGACAGGGGGCTACGAGCAGTACTTC. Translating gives CASSIDGTGGYEQYF.